This T cell receptor (beta chain) was sequenced during a study of T-cell reconstitution after alpha-beta-depleted transplantation in children. Unique molecular identifiers were built into the TCRbeta library. One entry per CDR3 protein, called by TCRdb with MiXCR from the PCR reads. The sample yields about 270,000 distinct CDR3 sequences, roughly 9.5% seen once. This clonotype was picked up many times. The sequences come from PBMCs from the stem cell graft donor, collected from the stem cell graft. The origin of this receptor is a human donor who donated a stem cell graft to a child with SCID.

The CDR3, as DNA: TGCGCCAGCAGCTTGGACAGCGGCACAGATACGCAGTATTTT. Translation gives CASSLDSGTDTQYF. This chain connects TRBV5-1 to TRBJ2-3; D not certain. The V end lost 0 bases, the J end lost 1 base, and 6 bases lay between the germline ends. The CDR3 is 14 amino acids. Germline V lookup: CDR1 SGHRS, CDR2 YFSETQ. Full variable domain (remainder filled in from reference TRBV5-1 and TRBJ2-3): KAGVTQTPRYLIKTRGQQVTLSCSPISGHRSVSWYQQTPGQGLQFLFEYFSETQRNKGNFPGRFSGRQFSNSRSEMNVSTLELGDSALYLCASSLDSGTDTQYFGPGTRLTVL.